A single sample is the source of the 15 T cell receptor beta chains below, sequenced in a study of shared clonotypes between healthy human individuals. The naive CD8 population came from CD45RO-negative cells selected for CCR7, without terminally differentiated effector memory CD45RA+ cells. TCRdb's copy holds only in-frame clones and misses some; the assay was immunoSEQ multiplex PCR. The table has around 600,000 clones, about 98% seen once. Sequenced material: naive CD8+ T cells sorted from blood. All receptors come from a man aged 25-40 years in good health.

The rearrangement uses TRBV29-1 and TRBJ2-5, with D unclear. Germline assignment: CDR1 SQVTM and CDR2 ANQGSEA. CDR3 length: 10 amino acids. The ends were cut back, 4 bases at V and 5 bases at J, with 5 bases in the middle. The DNA for the CDR3 is TGCAGCGTTGTCCTGGAGACCCAGTACTTC. It encodes CSVVLETQYF.

J is TRBJ2-5 and V is TRBV5-6, with D perhaps assigned TRBD1 or TRBD2 (5 bases each). V lost 3 bases to trimming and J lost 0 bases, with 6 bases between them. CDR3 size: 13 residues. Germline assignment: CDR1 SGHDT and CDR2 YYEEEE. The CDR3 DNA sequence: TGTGCCAGCAGCTCGGGGCACCAAGAGACCCAGTACTTC. Translated, it gives CASSSGHQETQYF. Variable domain in full (rest from reference TRBV5-6 and TRBJ2-5): DAGVTQSPTHLIKTRGQQVTLRCSPKSGHDTVSWYQQALGQGPQFIFQYYEEEERQRGNFPDRFSGHQFPNYSSELNVNALLLGDSALYLCASSSGHQETQYFGPGTRLLVL.

The chain is built from TRBV21-1 and TRBJ2-7; the table's TRBD1 call for D was not verified on the DNA. TRBV21-1 is a pseudogene locus. CDR3 length equals 22 residues. The chain's CDR3 is CASSESRGDRDRGNFGSYEQYF. CDR3 DNA: TGTGCCAGCAGCGAAAGTCGGGGAGACCGGGACAGGGGCAATTTCGGGTCCTACGAGCAGTACTTC.

The rearrangement uses TRBV9 and TRBJ2-3; no clear D gene. The V gene's germline CDR1 is SGDLS and CDR2 YYNGEE. The CDR3 consists of 14 residues. V lost 0 bases and J lost 2, with 7 bases in between. CDR3 bases: TGTGCCAGCAGCGTAGACACCTACACAGATACGCAGTATTTT. Amino acid sequence: CASSVDTYTDTQYF.

The V call is TRBV6-5, the J call TRBJ2-1; the D call may be TRBD1 or TRBD2 (5 bases each). V was clipped by 5 bases and J by 8 bases, with 16 bases between them. Germline V lookup: CDR1 MNHEY, CDR2 SVGAGI. CDR3 size: 14 residues. The CDR3 reads CASSHGIGDHEQFF. The CDR3 region has the DNA TGTGCCAGCAGTCACGGTATCGGGGACCATGAGCAGTTCTTC.

V usage is TRBV5-1 and J usage is TRBJ2-7, with a possible D match to TRBD2 (5 bases). Germline lookup yields CDR1 SGHRS and CDR2 YFSETQ. CDR3 size: 18 residues. V was cut by 0 bases and J by 1 base, with 20 bases left in between. Here the CDR3 DNA reads TGCGCCAGCAGCTTGGGCCCAGGTGAGGAGGACCTATCCTACGAGCAGTACTTC. Protein sequence: CASSLGPGEEDLSYEQYF.

V is TRBV13 and J is TRBJ2-1, with TRBD1 as a possible D gene (5 bases). V was shortened by 2 bases and J by 9 bases, with 5 bases between the two germline ends. The CDR3 runs to 11 residues. CDR1 and CDR2 from the germline V gene are PRHDT and FYEKMQ (reference sequence). CDR3 region: CASSLRGEQFF. CDR3 sequence (DNA): TGTGCCAGCAGCTTAAGGGGTGAGCAGTTCTTC.

This clone has a single count. CDR3 sequence (DNA): TGTGCCAGCAGCTTAGTAGCAGGGGGAAGCACTGAAGCTTTCTTT. Translation: CASSLVAGGSTEAFF. The chain recombines TRBV7-8 with TRBJ1-1; 7 nucleotides match TRBD1. The ends lost 1 base at V and 4 bases at J; junction bases unmatched: 6. Germline loops: CDR1 SGHVS, CDR2 FQNEAQ. The CDR3 is made up of 15 amino acids.

V usage is TRBV4-1 and J usage is TRBJ2-3; D unresolved. The CDR3 extends over 13 amino acids. V shed 1 base and J shed 2 bases, with 4 bases lying between them. Germline lookup yields CDR1 MGHRA and CDR2 YSYEKL. DNA of the CDR3: TGCGCCAGCAGCCAAGTAATCACAGATACGCAGTATTTT. Protein product: CASSQVITDTQYF.

This chain uses TRBV16 with TRBJ1-5; D is unresolved. The V gene lost 0 bases and the J gene lost 4 bases, with 13 bases spanning the gap. Germline values: CDR1 KGHSY, CDR2 FQNENV. CDR3 length: 16 residues. CDR3 loop: CASSQSGRRVNQPQHF. Here the CDR3 DNA reads TGTGCCAGCAGCCAATCAGGGAGACGGGTGAATCAGCCCCAGCATTTT. Variable domain in full (rest from reference TRBV16 and TRBJ1-5): GEEVAQTPKHLVRGEGQKAKLYCAPIKGHSYVFWYQQVLKNEFKFLISFQNENVFDETGMPKERFSAKCLPNSPCSLEIQATKLEDSAVYFCASSQSGRRVNQPQHFGDGTRLSIL.

The V and J genes are TRBV11-2 and TRBJ2-2, with 10 bases aligning to TRBD2. Germline V gene lookup returns CDR1 SGHAT and CDR2 FQNNGV. This CDR3 region has 16 residues. V was clipped by 4 bases and J by 1 base; unmatched bases: 3. The CDR3 region has the DNA TGTGCCAGCAGCTCGCGGACTAGCGGGAACACCGGGGAGCTGTTTTTT. Encoded protein: CASSSRTSGNTGELFF. Variable domain in full (rest from reference TRBV11-2 and TRBJ2-2): EAGVAQSPRYKIIEKRQSVAFWCNPISGHATLYWYQQILGQGPKLLIQFQNNGVVDDSQLPKDRFSAERLKGVDSTLKIQPAKLEDSAVYLCASSSRTSGNTGELFFGEGSRLTVL.

The V and J genes are TRBV11-3 and TRBJ2-7; D gene uncertain. Trimming cost V 5 bases and J 4 bases, with 18 bases left between them. Looked up from germline, CDR1 is SGHNT and CDR2 is YENEEA. The CDR3 spans 15 residues. The CDR3 DNA sequence: TGTGCCAGCAGCCGAGGTGAAGGGTCCTTATACGAGCAGTACTTC. Amino acids: CASSRGEGSLYEQYF.

The chain employs TRBV18 and TRBJ1-5; 8 nucleotides align to TRBD1. From germline, CDR1 is KGHSH and CDR2 LQKENI. V trimming: 6 bases; J trimming: 5 bases; junction bases outside the gene matches: 6. This CDR3 contains 14 residues. The CDR3 is CASSEQGEDQPQHF. Written as DNA, the CDR3 is TGTGCCAGCTCCGAACAGGGGGAGGATCAGCCCCAGCATTTT.

The V gene is TRBV6-5, the J gene TRBJ2-2; 7 nucleotides match TRBD1. CDR3 length: 15 amino acids. Germline V gene data show CDR1 as MNHEY and CDR2 as SVGAGI. V lost 6 bases to trimming and J lost 4 bases; unmatched junction nucleotides: 8. The CDR3 here is CASSSPGTATGELFF. CDR3 coding DNA: TGTGCCAGCAGCTCACCTGGGACAGCCACCGGGGAGCTGTTTTTT.

This clone was detected once. The rearrangement uses TRBV1 and TRBJ1-5; the table names TRBD1, a call not compared with the DNA. TRBV1 is described as a pseudogene. This CDR3 has 17 residues. CDR3 sequence reads: CTSSQIGEQLCNQPQHF. The CDR3 DNA reads as TGCACCAGCAGCCAGATAGGGGAACAGCTTTGCAATCAGCCCCAGCATTTT.